Each of the 25 T cell receptor beta chains below was sequenced from the same sample in a study of T cells after yellow fever vaccination. Using its own MiXCR run on the 5' RACE reads, TCRdb lists one record per CDR3 protein. The profile shows 110,000 to 150,000 distinct CDR3 sequences, 5% to 7.5% of them singletons. Specimen: CD4+ T cells sorted from PBMCs, collected 10 days after the yellow fever booster vaccination. The source of these receptors is a man in his thirties or forties who received the YFV17D yellow fever vaccine.

This clonotype was seen at least ten times. J is TRBJ2-7 and V is TRBV12-3 or TRBV12-4, with D unresolved. The CDR3 is 13 residues long. V shed 1 base and J shed 3 bases, with 7 bases lying between them. The CDR3 is CASSLVVNYEQYF. CDR3 in DNA: TGTGCCAGCAGTTTAGTAGTAAACTACGAGCAGTACTTC.

The table lists this clonotype with many counts. The rearrangement links TRBV7-2 to TRBJ2-7, with 13 bases that match TRBD2. V trimming: 4 bases; J trimming: 3 bases; junction bases outside the gene matches: 9. CDR3 length equals 17 residues. From germline, CDR1 is SGHTA and CDR2 FQGNSA. CDR3 loop: CASSYGLAGVIGYEQYF. In DNA, the CDR3 is TGTGCCAGCAGCTACGGACTAGCGGGAGTTATAGGCTACGAGCAGTACTTC.

This clonotype was seen ten or more times. The genes are TRBV19 and TRBJ2-1; TRBD2 aligns across 10 bases. The CDR3 has 13 amino acids. The V and J ends lost 7 bases and 10 bases, in that order; junction bases with no gene match: 7. Germline CDR1 is LNHDA and CDR2 is SQIVND (reference sequence). In DNA, the CDR3 is TGTGCCAGTACCTTTACACTAGCGGGGGAGCAGTTCTTC. It translates to CASTFTLAGEQFF.

This clonotype was detected ten times or more. The chain is built from TRBV5-1 and TRBJ2-2, with D maybe TRBD1 (5 bases). Germline V gives CDR1 SGHRS, CDR2 YFSETQ. This CDR3 spans 13 amino acids. Deletions cut 4 bases from V and 5 bases from J, with 9 bases between. For the CDR3, the DNA is TGCGCCAGCAGCCCAGGGTTAACCGGGGAGCTGTTTTTT. Translation gives CASSPGLTGELFF.

The chain joins TRBV5-8 to TRBJ1-2, with 8 bases aligning to TRBD1. The CDR3 runs 17 residues. The junction had 20 bases not matched to a gene; V was cut back by 2 bases and J by 11 bases. CDR1 is SGHTS, CDR2 YDEGEE, per germline. CDR3 in amino acids: CASSLSQTRSGGARYTF. CDR3 nucleotides: TGTGCCAGCAGCTTAAGCCAAACGCGGTCAGGGGGCGCTCGGTACACCTTC.

This chain connects TRBV20-1 to TRBJ2-1, with 7 bases that match TRBD1. CDR1 is DFQATT and CDR2 is SNEGSKA in the germline V gene (reference sequence). Losses at the gene ends were 0 bases for V and 5 bases for J; bases not matched to a gene: 10. This CDR3 is built from 16 residues. The CDR3 DNA reads TGCAGTGCTAGAGACGGGAACAGGGGACCCCACAATGAGCAGTTCTTC. It encodes CSARDGNRGPHNEQFF.

This clonotype was seen a handful of times. The V call is TRBV5-5, the J call TRBJ1-1; 8 bases fit TRBD1. The V and J ends lost 2 bases and 7 bases, in that order; junction bases with no gene match: 4. The CDR3 covers 13 residues. Germline V gene data show CDR1 as SGHKS and CDR2 as YYEKEE (reference sequence). CDR3 sequence reads: CASSLIQGVEAFF. The CDR3 DNA is TGTGCCAGCAGCTTAATACAGGGGGTTGAAGCTTTCTTT.

There are many counts of this clonotype. The chain uses TRBV20-1 and TRBJ1-4, with D hard to call. The germline V and J ends were trimmed by 3 bases and 8 bases, with 16 bases remaining between them. Germline CDR1 and CDR2: DFQATT and SNEGSKA (reference sequence). The CDR3 loop spans 14 amino acids. This chain's CDR3 is CSARPRGQAEKLFF. The CDR3 DNA follows: TGCAGTGCTAGGCCTCGAGGCCAGGCCGAAAAACTGTTTTTT.

In its sample, this clonotype was seen many times. The J gene is TRBJ2-3, the V gene TRBV7-2; weak D call: TRBD2 (5 bases). With 1 base removed from V and 6 bases from J, the gap between germline ends came to 14 bases. Germline V gives CDR1 SGHTA, CDR2 FQGNSA. The CDR3 is 15 residues long. CDR3 sequence: CASSLVAARADTQYF. The CDR3 DNA sequence: TGTGCCAGCAGCTTAGTTGCAGCGAGGGCCGATACGCAGTATTTT.

This clonotype was detected a few times. CDR3 DNA sequence: TGTGCCAGCAGCCCACTTTGGGGCGAAGAGGAGACCCAGTACTTC. This codes for CASSPLWGEEETQYF. V gene TRBV7-9 combines with J gene TRBJ2-5; D possibly corresponds to TRBD1 (5 bases). CDR1 is SEHNR, CDR2 FQNEAQ, per germline (reference sequence). The CDR3 spans 15 residues. Deletions cut 5 bases from V and 5 bases from J, with 18 bases between.

Ten or more counts support this clonotype. V and J are TRBV12-3 or TRBV12-4 and TRBJ2-1, with 9 bases lining up with TRBD2. Germline trimming cut 5 bases from V and 12 bases from J; bases unmatched to any gene: 17. CDR3 length equals 16 residues. CDR3 region: CASSGGLAGKVGRQFF. CDR3 DNA sequence: TGTGCCAGCAGTGGAGGGCTAGCGGGAAAGGTAGGTCGGCAGTTCTTC.

The sample holds many counts of this clonotype. The rearrangement links TRBV11-2 to TRBJ2-1; 8 bases agree with TRBD1. The CDR3 covers 15 residues. Germline V gene lookup returns CDR1 SGHAT and CDR2 FQNNGV. V lost 4 bases, J lost 0 bases, and 2 bases stayed unmatched. CDR3 DNA sequence: TGTGCCAGCAGCTCCGACAGGGGCTCCTACAATGAGCAGTTCTTC. Its protein is CASSSDRGSYNEQFF.

This clonotype was seen repeatedly, ten times or more. This chain joins TRBV20-1 and TRBJ2-1; TRBD1 agrees at 9 bases. Germline V CDR1 and CDR2: DFQATT, SNEGSKA (reference sequence). The CDR3 contains 14 residues. After removal of 6 bases from V and 6 bases from J, the junction contained 9 bases not matched to a gene. The CDR3 sequence: CSAARQGEGNEQFF. In nucleotides, the CDR3 is TGCAGTGCCGCCCGACAGGGGGAGGGCAATGAGCAGTTCTTC.

This clonotype was recorded many times. The chain is built from TRBV20-1 and TRBJ2-5, with 10 bases that match TRBD2. The ends lost 3 bases at V and 5 bases at J; junction bases unmatched: 6. The CDR3 sequence is 14 residues long. CDR1 DFQATT and CDR2 SNEGSKA come from the germline V gene (reference sequence). The CDR3 DNA reads TGCAGTGCTAGGAGCACTAGCGGGATGGAGACCCAGTACTTC. Translation gives CSARSTSGMETQYF.

This clonotype appeared many times. The chain couples TRBV7-9 to TRBJ1-2; D gene unclear. Germline CDR1 is SEHNR and CDR2 is FQNEAQ (reference sequence). V shed 4 bases and J shed 7 bases, with 16 bases lying between them. The CDR3 has 14 residues. The CDR3 DNA reads as TGTGCCAGCAGCTCCGAAGGACTGTGGGGTGGCTACACCTTC. This gives the protein CASSSEGLWGGYTF.

In its sample, this clonotype was seen once. The chain recombines TRBV20-1 with TRBJ1-5; a weak D match, TRBD1 (6 bases). The V gene lost 6 bases and the J gene lost 0 bases, with 15 bases spanning the gap. The germline CDR1 and CDR2 sequences are DFQATT and SNEGSKA (reference sequence). The CDR3 has 15 residues. The CDR3 DNA reads TGCAGTGCAATTAGAGGGGGGAATAGCAATCAGCCCCAGCATTTT. The encoded protein is CSAIRGGNSNQPQHF.

This clonotype has only a few counts. The rearrangement joins TRBV5-6 to TRBJ2-3; no clear D. The CDR3 has 11 residues. V lost 4 bases to trimming and J lost 8 bases, with 8 bases between them. CDR1 and CDR2 (germline): SGHDT, YYEEEE. The CDR3 region is CASSGIGTQYF. The CDR3, as DNA: TGTGCCAGCAGCGGTATCGGTACGCAGTATTTT.

This clonotype was detected many times. The chain carries TRBV29-1 and TRBJ2-1; TRBD1 matches at 10 bases. Germline trimming cut 6 bases from V and 7 bases from J; bases unmatched to any gene: 9. The CDR3 contains 14 residues. The germline V gene has CDR1 SQVTM and CDR2 ANQGSEA. The CDR3 nucleotides read TGCAGCGTGACCGGGACAGGGGATGGAAATGAGCAGTTCTTC. Translated: CSVTGTGDGNEQFF.

This clonotype was picked up many times. V is TRBV5-6 and J is TRBJ2-3; no definite D call. The V end lost 2 bases, the J end lost 3 bases, and 13 bases lay between the germline ends. Germline-derived CDR1 and CDR2 are SGHDT and YYEEEE. This CDR3 is 15 amino acids long. The DNA for the CDR3 is TGTGCCAGCAGCTTTTTTATTATGGGAACAGATACGCAGTATTTT. Its translation: CASSFFIMGTDTQYF.

In its sample, this clonotype was seen many times. The CDR3 loop reads CASSFKTEVTQYF. CDR3 sequence (DNA): TGTGCCAGCAGTTTTAAAACAGAAGTTACGCAGTATTTT. The chain uses TRBV12-3 or TRBV12-4 and TRBJ2-3; no clear D gene. CDR3 length equals 13 residues. V was clipped by 3 bases and J by 8 bases, with 12 bases between them.

This clonotype was observed a handful of times. The rearrangement links TRBV5-1 to TRBJ2-5; D call uncertain. The CDR3 has 14 residues. V lost 0 bases and J 1 base, leaving 7 bases between the germline ends. Germline-derived CDR1 and CDR2 are SGHRS and YFSETQ. CDR3: CASSLGITQETQYF. Here the CDR3 DNA reads TGCGCCAGCAGCTTGGGGATAACCCAAGAGACCCAGTACTTC.

This clonotype was counted at least ten times. The gene calls are TRBV7-2 and TRBJ2-1; D gene unclear. CDR3 length: 16 residues. The germline V gene encodes CDR1 SGHTA and CDR2 FQGNSA. Between the trimmed V and J ends, which lost 8 bases and 2 bases, there was a span of 19 bases. CDR3: CASGPFRTQTYNEQFF. Here the CDR3 DNA reads TGTGCCAGCGGGCCCTTTCGGACCCAAACCTACAATGAGCAGTTCTTC.

This clonotype was seen repeatedly, ten times or more. The rearrangement links TRBV25-1 to TRBJ2-3; D is possibly TRBD1 or TRBD2 (5 bases each). The CDR3 is 15 amino acids. V gave up 1 base and J gave up 4 bases, with 12 bases separating them. The germline CDR1 and CDR2 sequences are MGHDK and SYGVNS. CDR3 protein: CASSESRDAPDTQYF. The CDR3 coding sequence is TGTGCCAGCAGTGAATCCCGGGACGCCCCAGATACGCAGTATTTT.

This clonotype was found many times. This chain connects TRBV12-3 or TRBV12-4 to TRBJ2-2; no reliable D call. CDR3 length: 11 amino acids. Trimming shortened V by 3 bases and J by 7 bases, and 3 bases separated the two germline ends. The CDR3 region has the DNA TGTGCCAGCAGTTTTTACGGGGAGCTGTTTTTT. Protein product: CASSFYGELFF.

This clonotype was observed many times. This chain joins TRBV6-5 and TRBJ1-1, with D possibly TRBD1 on 5 matching bases. The V gene's germline CDR1 is MNHEY and CDR2 SVGAGI. Trimming shortened V by 0 bases and J by 5 bases, and 13 bases separated the two germline ends. The CDR3 extends over 15 amino acids. The CDR3 protein is CASSYSARVITEAFF. The CDR3 bases are TGTGCCAGCAGTTACTCAGCCAGGGTAATAACTGAAGCTTTCTTT.